This TCR beta chain was observed in a study of blood T cells in healthy people across ages. Whole-study findings and limits: When set beside aged donors, long-lived donors presented more naive CD4+ cells and higher diversity.

The sample holds a few counts of this clonotype. Its antigen remains unknown. The V end lost 6 bases, the J end lost 0 bases, and 10 bases lay between the germline ends. Germline CDR1 and CDR2: MNHEY and SMNVEV (reference sequence). This CDR3 has 14 residues. The use of a sample-barcoded 5' primer and a J-beta primer mix characterized a second PCR of roughly 6 to 11 cycles. Carrying 12 random nucleotides, a template-switch adaptor labeled each individual cDNA molecule. TCRdb fed the 5' RACE reads into MiXCR, producing one record per CDR3 protein. Of 1.5 million to 2 million distinct CDR3 sequences in the sample, around 35% were seen once.

This chain links TRBV27 with TRBJ2-3; D gene unclear. The TCR originated in a woman aged 30 to 39 in good health. Sequenced: blood. CDR3 nucleotide sequence: TGTGCCAGCAGACGCCCACCTAGCACAGATACGCAGTATTTT. The encoded protein is CASRRPPSTDTQYF.